A single sample gave rise to the 16 T cell receptor beta chains below, sequenced in a study of CD8 T cells in ankylosing spondylitis. Study outcomes and limitations: The study identified a TCR beta motif of under ten highly homologous variants that appeared characteristic of ankylosing spondylitis blood.

No antigens are known for them. A single record per CDR3 protein comes from TCRdb applying MiXCR to the 5' RACE reads. The sample records 200,000 to 250,000 distinct CDR3 sequences, approximately 16% being singletons. The specimen sequenced was blood, either unsorted or a sorted T cell fraction (not recorded which). Receptors were obtained from a male donor with ankylosing spondylitis.

This clonotype was counted only a few times. The V call is TRBV7-6, the J call TRBJ2-2, with 7 bases identical to TRBD2. The V gene end was trimmed by 2 bases and the J gene end by 4 bases; junction bases not matched to a gene: 13. The germline V gene has CDR1 SGHVS and CDR2 FNYEAQ. This CDR3 region has 18 residues. The CDR3 coding sequence is TGTGCCAGCAGCTTATTCGTCCCTAGGCGGGAGTCCACCGGGGAGCTGTTTTTT. The encoded protein is CASSLFVPRRESTGELFF.

This clonotype was counted between two and nine times. The chain joins TRBV27 to TRBJ2-7; 8 bases align to TRBD1. Germline V gene data show CDR1 as MNHEY and CDR2 as SMNVEV (reference sequence). There are 13 residues in the CDR3. Unmatched junction bases numbered 4, after V lost 6 bases and J lost 3 bases. The CDR3 DNA is TGTGCCAGCAGCCCAGGGGGCCGCTACGAGCAGTACTTC. Amino acid sequence: CASSPGGRYEQYF.

This clonotype was counted at least ten times. This chain uses TRBV20-1 with TRBJ1-1; tentative D call: TRBD1 (6 bases). V was shortened by 3 bases and J by 1 base, with 9 bases between the two germline ends. Germline CDR1 is DFQATT and CDR2 is SNEGSKA (reference sequence). CDR3 length: 13 residues. The CDR3 here is CSARRQENTEAFF. The CDR3 bases are TGCAGTGCTAGGCGACAGGAGAACACTGAAGCTTTCTTT.

In this sample, this clonotype turned up a few times. DNA of the CDR3: TGTGCCAGCAGCGAAGCCCCAGGTGGGGACACTGAAGCTTTCTTT. Protein: CASSEAPGGDTEAFF. The V and J genes are TRBV9 and TRBJ1-1; D call uncertain. V lost 3 bases, J lost 3 bases, and 15 bases lay in between. The length of the CDR3 is 15 residues. Germline V lookup: CDR1 SGDLS, CDR2 YYNGEE.

J is TRBJ2-1 and V is TRBV29-1; TRBD2 matches at 10 bases. Germline V gene sequence: CDR1 SQVTM, CDR2 ANQGSEA. Trimming removed 7 bases from V and 6 bases from J; junction bases left unmatched: 6. The CDR3 contains 13 residues. The CDR3 DNA reads TGCAGCGCCAGGGTAGCGGGAGGCAATGAGCAGTTCTTC. Its protein is CSARVAGGNEQFF.

This chain links TRBV27 with TRBJ2-7; the D is unclear. The V gene's germline CDR1 is MNHEY and CDR2 SMNVEV (reference sequence). V was clipped by 2 bases and J by 3 bases, with 14 bases between them. This CDR3 is 15 amino acids long. For the CDR3, the DNA is TGTGCCAGCAGTTTACGCCAGGTCGGCGTCTACGAGCAGTACTTC. Translating gives CASSLRQVGVYEQYF.

This clonotype was seen more than once but under ten times. V and J are TRBV5-1 and TRBJ2-1; perhaps TRBD2 as D (6 bases). In germline, CDR1 is SGHRS, CDR2 YFSETQ. V was trimmed by 1 base and J by 13 bases, leaving 12 bases between them. The CDR3 has 12 amino acids. The CDR3, as DNA: TGCGCCAGCAGCTTGATGGGGGGTGGTCAGTTCTTC. It encodes CASSLMGGGQFF.

J is TRBJ2-5 and V is TRBV18; D may be TRBD1 (5 bases). Between the trimmed V and J ends, which lost 4 bases and 4 bases, there was a span of 16 bases. Germline loops: CDR1 KGHSH, CDR2 LQKENI. The CDR3 contains 15 residues. The DNA of the CDR3 is TGTGCCAGCTCACGGTGGGGCCCCCGAGGAGAGACCCAGTACTTC. It translates to CASSRWGPRGETQYF.

The chain joins TRBV30 to TRBJ2-7; D not resolved. Trimming took 5 bases from V and 1 from J, leaving 9 bases between them. CDR3 length: 12 residues. Germline assignment: CDR1 GTSNPN and CDR2 SVGIG (reference sequence). The CDR3 DNA reads TGTGCCTGGCAGCGCTTATCCTACGAGCAGTACTTC. Translation: CAWQRLSYEQYF. The full variable domain, its missing parts supplied by reference TRBV30 and TRBJ2-7, is SQTIHQWPATLVQPVGSPLSLECTVEGTSNPNLYWYRQAAGRGLQLLFYSVGIGQISSEVPQNLSASRPQDRQFILSSKKLLLSDSGFYLCAWQRLSYEQYFGPGTRLTVT.

Only a few counts were recorded for this clonotype. The gene calls are TRBV12-3 or TRBV12-4 and TRBJ1-1, with D unclear. V gave up 2 bases and J gave up 2 bases, with 6 bases separating them. The CDR3 is 13 amino acids. The CDR3 loop is CASSLIGNTEAFF. The CDR3 bases are TGTGCCAGCAGTTTAATAGGAAACACTGAAGCTTTCTTT.

This clonotype was found once. J is TRBJ2-1 and V is TRBV27; D call uncertain. The V gene's germline CDR1 is MNHEY and CDR2 SMNVEV (reference sequence). The length of the CDR3 is 12 residues. V lost 2 bases, J lost 9 bases, and 8 bases lay in between. CDR3 in amino acids: CASSLPSPEQFF. CDR3 bases: TGTGCCAGCAGTTTACCTTCCCCTGAGCAGTTCTTC.

The genes are TRBV9 and TRBJ1-4, with TRBD1 matching over 9 bases. V lost 6 bases, J lost 5 bases, and 5 bases stayed unmatched. Germline loops: CDR1 SGDLS, CDR2 YYNGEE. This CDR3 spans 14 amino acids. CDR3 residues: CASNPGTGNEKLFF. The CDR3 DNA follows: TGTGCCAGCAACCCCGGGACAGGGAATGAAAAACTGTTTTTT. The full variable domain, rest sourced from reference TRBV9 and TRBJ1-4, is DSGVTQTPKHLITATGQRVTLRCSPRSGDLSVYWYQQSLDQGLQFLIQYYNGEERAKGNILERFSAQQFPDLHSELNLSSLELGDSALYFCASNPGTGNEKLFFGSGTQLSVL.

This clonotype was seen more than once but under ten times. The chain carries TRBV4-3 and TRBJ2-1, with 7 bases aligning to TRBD1. The CDR3 sequence is 13 residues long. Germline V CDR1 and CDR2: LGHNA, YSLEER. The ends lost 5 bases at V and 8 bases at J; junction bases unmatched: 6. The CDR3 bases are TGCGCCAGCAGCGCCCGACAGGGCCATGAGCAGTTCTTC. Translation gives CASSARQGHEQFF.

This clonotype has a count of ten or more. V usage is TRBV4-3 and J usage is TRBJ2-7; TRBD1 aligns across 7 bases. V lost 0 bases to trimming and J lost 0 bases; unmatched junction nucleotides: 2. The CDR3 runs 15 residues. Per germline, CDR1 LGHNA and CDR2 YSLEER. CDR3 amino acids: CASSQDRDSSYEQYF. The CDR3 nucleotides are TGCGCCAGCAGCCAAGATCGGGACAGCTCCTACGAGCAGTACTTC.

Only one count was recorded for this clonotype. The CDR3, as DNA: TGTGCCAGCAGCCCATTTATCGCCTCCGGCACAGATACGCAGTATTTT. Protein product: CASSPFIASGTDTQYF. The chain recombines TRBV7-9 with TRBJ2-3; D remains ambiguous. Trimming removed 5 bases at V and 1 base at J, with 16 bases between. The CDR3 runs to 16 residues. CDR1 is SEHNR and CDR2 is FQNEAQ in the germline V gene (reference sequence).

The chain uses TRBV10-1 and TRBJ1-1, with no clear D. The CDR3 extends over 13 amino acids. Looked up from germline, CDR1 is WNHNN and CDR2 is SYGVQD (reference sequence). V shed 11 bases and J shed 6 bases, with 19 bases lying between them. The CDR3 DNA follows: TGCGCCCAAAGGATCCCAAGGCGTCCTGAAGCTTTCTTT. This gives the protein CAQRIPRRPEAFF.